This is a list of T cell receptor beta chains from one sample in a study of blood T cell repertoires in COVID-19. Some clones are missing from TCRdb's copy, which holds only in-frame ones; the method was immunoSEQ multiplex PCR. Of about 360,000 clones in the sample, 86% were seen once. The specimen was peripheral blood. The receptor source for this set is an older woman with COVID-19, enrolled during active disease. Each CDR3 is given with its conserved first and last residue. Each record gives: clone size, V gene, D gene, J gene, CDR3 protein, CDR3 DNA. D genes are given only for firm matches. A row's size may be missing; if present it is once, few, many or a size class.

abundance: .; v_gene: TRBV6-5; d_gene: .; j_gene: TRBJ1-2; CDR3aa: CASSYYSYYGYTF; CDR3nt: TGTGCCAGCAGTTACTACAGCTACTATGGCTACACCTTC
abundance: .; v_gene: TRBV27; d_gene: .; j_gene: TRBJ2-1; CDR3aa: CASTGGDFPYNEQFF; CDR3nt: TGTGCCAGCACCGGCGGGGATTTCCCCTACAATGAGCAGTTCTTC
abundance: few; v_gene: TRBV7-2; d_gene: .; j_gene: TRBJ1-1; CDR3aa: CASSLEPSTQTFF; CDR3nt: TGTGCCAGCAGCTTAGAACCGTCCACGCAGACTTTCTTT
abundance: once; v_gene: TRBV5-1; d_gene: TRBD1; j_gene: TRBJ1-3; CDR3aa: CASSSGQGTNTIYF; CDR3nt: TGCGCCAGCAGCTCCGGACAGGGGACGAACACCATATATTTT
abundance: .; v_gene: TRBV2; d_gene: .; j_gene: TRBJ1-2; CDR3aa: CASSESGARGYTF; CDR3nt: TGTGCCAGCAGTGAATCAGGGGCGCGTGGCTACACCTTC
abundance: .; v_gene: TRBV3-1/TRBV3-2; d_gene: .; j_gene: TRBJ2-5; CDR3aa: CASSQGFSSGETQYF; CDR3nt: TGTGCCAGCAGCCAAGGCTTCTCCAGCGGAGAGACCCAGTACTTC
abundance: .; v_gene: TRBV5-5; d_gene: .; j_gene: TRBJ1-4; CDR3aa: CASSLRGFYDEKLFF; CDR3nt: TGTGCCAGCAGCTTGCGGGGATTCTACGATGAAAAACTGTTTTTT
abundance: .; v_gene: TRBV6-5; d_gene: .; j_gene: TRBJ1-2; CDR3aa: CASRDQGNYGYTF; CDR3nt: TGTGCCAGCAGAGATCAGGGAAACTATGGCTACACCTTC
abundance: .; v_gene: TRBV28; d_gene: TRBD1; j_gene: TRBJ2-1; CDR3aa: CASGSFNRGSYNEQFF; CDR3nt: TGTGCCAGCGGTTCATTTAACAGGGGCTCCTACAATGAGCAGTTCTTC
abundance: .; v_gene: TRBV30; d_gene: .; j_gene: TRBJ2-3; CDR3aa: CAWGITDTQYF; CDR3nt: TGTGCCTGGGGCATTACAGATACGCAGTATTTT
abundance: .; v_gene: TRBV29-1; d_gene: .; j_gene: TRBJ2-3; CDR3aa: CSVLDTSSTDTQYF; CDR3nt: TGCAGCGTCCTGGACACTTCTAGCACAGATACGCAGTATTTT
abundance: .; v_gene: TRBV5-3; d_gene: .; j_gene: TRBJ1-1; CDR3aa: CARRMEGRMGNTEAFF; CDR3nt: TGTGCCAGAAGAATGGAGGGAAGGATGGGGAACACTGAAGCTTTCTTT
abundance: .; v_gene: TRBV6-5; d_gene: .; j_gene: TRBJ2-7; CDR3aa: CASSYSRTYEQYF; CDR3nt: TGTGCCAGCAGTTACTCGAGAACCTACGAGCAGTACTTC
abundance: .; v_gene: TRBV30; d_gene: TRBD1; j_gene: TRBJ1-6; CDR3aa: CAWSVMGQGESPLHF; CDR3nt: TGTGCCTGGAGTGTTATGGGACAGGGAGAATCACCCCTCCACTTT
abundance: .; v_gene: TRBV3-1/TRBV3-2; d_gene: .; j_gene: TRBJ2-5; CDR3aa: CASSQVTGLVETQYF; CDR3nt: TGTGCCAGCAGCCAAGTTACAGGGCTTGTGGAGACCCAGTACTTC
abundance: .; v_gene: TRBV11-2; d_gene: TRBD1; j_gene: TRBJ2-7; CDR3aa: CASSPDRVGSYEQYF; CDR3nt: TGTGCCAGCAGCCCGGACAGGGTCGGCTCCTACGAGCAGTACTTC
abundance: .; v_gene: TRBV13; d_gene: TRBD1; j_gene: TRBJ2-7; CDR3aa: CASSLGVPGQDTYEQYF; CDR3nt: TGTGCCAGCAGCTTAGGGGTTCCGGGACAGGATACCTACGAGCAGTACTTC
abundance: once; v_gene: TRBV7-6; d_gene: .; j_gene: TRBJ2-1; CDR3aa: CASSSSWGGARNEQFF; CDR3nt: TGTGCCAGCAGCTCGAGTTGGGGGGGCGCGAGAAATGAGCAGTTCTTC
abundance: .; v_gene: TRBV5-1; d_gene: .; j_gene: TRBJ1-3; CDR3aa: CASSLAGEGLVWPGNTIYF; CDR3nt: TGCGCCAGCAGCTTGGCTGGGGAGGGACTCGTGTGGCCTGGAAACACCATATATTTT
abundance: .; v_gene: TRBV7-8; d_gene: .; j_gene: TRBJ2-2; CDR3aa: CASSLDRSTGELFF; CDR3nt: TGTGCCAGCAGCTTAGACAGGAGCACCGGGGAGCTGTTTTTT
abundance: once; v_gene: TRBV6-2/TRBV6-3; d_gene: TRBD1; j_gene: TRBJ2-3; CDR3aa: CASSLQGAEDTQYF; CDR3nt: TGTGCCAGCAGCTTACAGGGGGCGGAAGATACGCAGTATTTT
abundance: .; v_gene: TRBV29-1; d_gene: .; j_gene: TRBJ1-2; CDR3aa: CSVRPELYGYTF; CDR3nt: TGCAGCGTTCGCCCTGAACTCTATGGCTACACCTTC
abundance: .; v_gene: TRBV6-5; d_gene: .; j_gene: TRBJ2-5; CDR3aa: CASRSSGSETQYF; CDR3nt: TGTGCCAGCAGAAGTAGCGGTTCGGAGACCCAGTACTTC
abundance: .; v_gene: TRBV12-5; d_gene: .; j_gene: TRBJ2-3; CDR3aa: CASAPGLGTDTQYF; CDR3nt: TGTGCTAGTGCCCCGGGACTGGGCACAGATACGCAGTATTTT
abundance: .; v_gene: TRBV5-1; d_gene: TRBD2; j_gene: TRBJ2-6; CDR3aa: CASSETSGGSGANVLTF; CDR3nt: TGCGCCAGCAGCGAGACTAGCGGGGGCTCTGGGGCCAACGTCCTGACTTTC
abundance: .; v_gene: TRBV5-3; d_gene: .; j_gene: TRBJ1-3; CDR3aa: CARSSDILTAGNTIYF; CDR3nt: TGTGCCAGAAGCTCCGATATCCTGACAGCTGGAAACACCATATATTTT
abundance: .; v_gene: TRBV19; d_gene: .; j_gene: TRBJ1-5; CDR3aa: CAAGVNQPQHF; CDR3nt: TGTGCCGCGGGGGTCAATCAGCCCCAGCATTTT
abundance: .; v_gene: TRBV18; d_gene: TRBD1; j_gene: TRBJ2-4; CDR3aa: CASSPGQVGVEDKNIQYF; CDR3nt: TGTGCCAGCTCACCAGGACAGGTGGGGGTGGAGGACAAAAACATTCAGTACTTC
abundance: .; v_gene: TRBV5-4; d_gene: .; j_gene: TRBJ2-3; CDR3aa: CASSLAGPDTQYF; CDR3nt: TGTGCCAGCAGCTTGGCAGGGCCAGATACGCAGTATTTT
abundance: .; v_gene: TRBV6-2/TRBV6-3; d_gene: TRBD2; j_gene: TRBJ2-2; CDR3aa: CASSHGGTNTGELFF; CDR3nt: TGTGCCAGCAGTCACGGGGGGACTAACACCGGGGAGCTGTTTTTT
abundance: .; v_gene: TRBV6-5; d_gene: TRBD1; j_gene: TRBJ1-1; CDR3aa: CASSTDTGATEAFF; CDR3nt: TGTGCCAGCAGCACGGACACAGGGGCCACTGAAGCTTTCTTT
abundance: .; v_gene: TRBV15; d_gene: TRBD1; j_gene: TRBJ1-1; CDR3aa: CATSSGGTANTEAFF; CDR3nt: TGTGCCACCAGCAGTGGCGGGACAGCAAACACTGAAGCTTTCTTT
abundance: .; v_gene: TRBV12-3/TRBV12-4; d_gene: .; j_gene: TRBJ2-3; CDR3aa: CASSLGGYTQYF; CDR3nt: TGTGCCAGCAGTTTGGGGGGTTATACGCAGTATTTT
abundance: .; v_gene: TRBV7-2; d_gene: .; j_gene: TRBJ2-1; CDR3aa: CASSPMGALNEQFF; CDR3nt: TGTGCCAGCAGCCCCATGGGGGCCCTCAATGAGCAGTTCTTC
abundance: .; v_gene: TRBV27; d_gene: .; j_gene: TRBJ2-7; CDR3aa: CASSSEQGRYEQYF; CDR3nt: TGTGCCAGCAGTTCGGAACAGGGGAGGTACGAGCAGTACTTC
abundance: .; v_gene: TRBV5-1; d_gene: TRBD2; j_gene: TRBJ2-7; CDR3aa: CASSFGLAGGYEQYF; CDR3nt: TGCGCCAGCAGTTTTGGACTAGCGGGTGGCTACGAGCAGTACTTC
abundance: .; v_gene: TRBV9; d_gene: .; j_gene: TRBJ1-5; CDR3aa: CASSPGRYSTQPQHF; CDR3nt: TGTGCCAGCAGCCCCGGGAGGTACTCGACTCAGCCCCAGCATTTT
abundance: once; v_gene: TRBV5-1; d_gene: .; j_gene: TRBJ2-1; CDR3aa: CASSLASNEQFF; CDR3nt: TGCGCCAGCAGCTTGGCCTCGAATGAGCAGTTCTTC
abundance: .; v_gene: TRBV5-1; d_gene: .; j_gene: TRBJ2-7; CDR3aa: CASSLLGGPSYEQYF; CDR3nt: TGCGCCAGCAGCTTGTTGGGGGGTCCTTCTTACGAGCAGTACTTC
abundance: .; v_gene: TRBV5-5; d_gene: TRBD1; j_gene: TRBJ1-4; CDR3aa: CASSLAGQGGEKLFF; CDR3nt: TGTGCCAGCAGCTTGGCCGGACAGGGGGGAGAAAAACTGTTTTTT
abundance: once; v_gene: TRBV7-9; d_gene: .; j_gene: TRBJ1-1; CDR3aa: CASGASGLSAFF; CDR3nt: TGTGCCAGCGGGGCATCGGGACTGTCGGCTTTCTTT
abundance: .; v_gene: TRBV9; d_gene: .; j_gene: TRBJ2-1; CDR3aa: CASSVGDLYNEQFF; CDR3nt: TGTGCCAGCAGCGTAGGGGACTTATACAATGAGCAGTTCTTC
abundance: .; v_gene: TRBV16; d_gene: TRBD1; j_gene: TRBJ1-2; CDR3aa: CASSLQGASNYGYTF; CDR3nt: TGTGCCAGCAGCCTACAGGGGGCCTCTAACTATGGCTACACCTTC
abundance: .; v_gene: TRBV10-3; d_gene: TRBD2; j_gene: TRBJ2-1; CDR3aa: CAISESASGGSYNEQFF; CDR3nt: TGTGCCATCAGTGAGTCCGCTAGCGGGGGCTCCTACAATGAGCAGTTCTTC
abundance: .; v_gene: TRBV19; d_gene: .; j_gene: TRBJ1-2; CDR3aa: CASSRGPLANYGYTF; CDR3nt: TGTGCCAGTAGTCGAGGGCCGTTAGCTAACTATGGCTACACCTTC
abundance: .; v_gene: TRBV27; d_gene: TRBD2; j_gene: TRBJ2-5; CDR3aa: CASKDSWIRSGGPQETQYF; CDR3nt: TGTGCCAGCAAGGACAGTTGGATCCGGAGCGGGGGACCACAAGAGACCCAGTACTTC
abundance: .; v_gene: TRBV19; d_gene: TRBD2; j_gene: TRBJ2-1; CDR3aa: CASSLTSEYNEQFF; CDR3nt: TGTGCCAGTAGTCTGACTAGCGAATACAATGAGCAGTTCTTC
abundance: .; v_gene: TRBV12-3/TRBV12-4; d_gene: .; j_gene: TRBJ1-1; CDR3aa: CASSPRGTEAFF; CDR3nt: TGTGCCAGCAGCCCCCGGGGCACTGAAGCTTTCTTT
abundance: .; v_gene: TRBV7-2; d_gene: .; j_gene: TRBJ1-1; CDR3aa: CASSLIGEYTEAFF; CDR3nt: TGTGCCAGCAGCTTAATCGGGGAGTACACTGAAGCTTTCTTT
abundance: .; v_gene: TRBV9; d_gene: TRBD2; j_gene: TRBJ2-7; CDR3aa: CASSAGAGGLYEQYF; CDR3nt: TGTGCCAGCAGCGCGGGAGCGGGGGGCTTGTACGAGCAGTACTTC
abundance: .; v_gene: TRBV9; d_gene: TRBD1; j_gene: TRBJ2-1; CDR3aa: CASSGRQGKSNEQFF; CDR3nt: TGTGCCAGCAGCGGACGACAGGGGAAGTCCAATGAGCAGTTCTTC
abundance: .; v_gene: TRBV6-5; d_gene: .; j_gene: TRBJ1-1; CDR3aa: CASSTLRGANTEAFF; CDR3nt: TGTGCCAGCAGTACTCTTCGGGGGGCGAACACTGAAGCTTTCTTT
abundance: .; v_gene: TRBV18; d_gene: .; j_gene: TRBJ2-5; CDR3aa: CASSLLQEETQYF; CDR3nt: TGTGCCAGCTCACTTCTACAGGAGGAGACCCAGTACTTC
abundance: .; v_gene: TRBV5-5; d_gene: .; j_gene: TRBJ1-1; CDR3aa: CASSSSSVEAFF; CDR3nt: TGTGCCAGCAGCTCCTCTAGTGTTGAAGCTTTCTTT
abundance: .; v_gene: TRBV19; d_gene: .; j_gene: TRBJ1-1; CDR3aa: CASSMGGGLSTEAFF; CDR3nt: TGTGCCAGTAGTATGGGGGGAGGGTTGAGCACTGAAGCTTTCTTT